This T cell receptor (beta chain) was recovered during a study of spatial heterogeneity in lung cancer (dated by TCRdb to about 2019). At the level of the whole study: Beta-chain transcripts were consistently detected in greater numbers than alpha-chain transcripts, which likely reflected higher beta-chain transcript abundance. In the raw uncorrected reads, each unique combination of TCR and UMI appeared more than ten times on average. TCR alpha and beta repertoires were quantitatively compared across multiple tumor regions, matched nontumor lung and blood in non-small cell lung cancer. The study linked features of the TCR repertoire to counts of nonsynonymous mutations, which were determined by whole-exome sequencing of tumor tissue. At surgery, both alpha and beta chains were TCR-sequenced in approximately 210 tumor regions, fewer than 85 matched nontumor lung samples and around 50 PBMC samples. Study-level results and caveats: Confirming at a functional level the hypothesis that regional TCRs recognize regional mutations was considered to require additional single-cell paired TCR alpha and beta sequencing. Ubiquitous expanded tumor TCRs showed up in blood more often at tumor resection than at routine follow-up.

The time point label, read with the paper, signifies: sample taken at primary tumor resection. TCR sequencing used whole RNA extracted from tumor and nontumor lung tissue, or from cryopreserved PBMC samples, without cell sorting. Donors were around 71 patients with early-stage, untreated non-small cell lung cancer from the lung TRACERx cohort. Only patients for whom sufficient RNA was available from at least two tumor regions were selected for TCR sequencing. This clonotype was seen repeatedly, ten times or more. There is no known antigen for this receptor. Per-base quality was not reported, and no clone a single base away is much larger than it. The library was prepared using 5' RACE. Instrument used: NextSeq 500. In the TCR library protocol, a unique molecular identifier was attached to each TCR cDNA molecule so that PCR and sequencing errors could be corrected. Processing in the source paper ran as follows. TCR identification, UMI-based error correction and CDR3 extraction were all carried out with Decombinator tools. TCRs above a frequency of 2 per 1,000, corresponding to the top 1% of the tumor frequency distribution, were defined as expanded. Renyi diversity was computed with the R vegan package after each repertoire had been subsampled 100 times to 5,000 TCRs. CDR3 similarity networks were built from amino acid triplet string-kernel similarity, with CDR3s being connected when pairwise similarity was above 0.82. TCRdb cleaned the public reads at Q25 with fastp, built clones with MiXCR and kept in-frame beta chains. Entries that share a CDR3 protein sequence are merged under the most common genes and DNA. The V and J calls here are based on TCRdb, not the publication. A total of some 21,000 distinct CDR3 sequences appear in this sample, approximately 4.4% of them only once. 7.4% of the sample lies in the top ten.

The CDR3 covers 16 residues, taking in both the cysteine and the phenylalanine. Of the read, only the CDR3 DNA is kept; its 48 bases are in frame from base 1. Trimming accounts for 4 bases at V and 5 bases at J, while the number of junction bases matched to no gene is 7. CDR1 and CDR2 are read off the germline V gene as LGHNA and YNFKEQ. This TCR was recovered from a male donor with early-stage non-small cell lung cancer. In this chain, TRBV4-2 is recombined with TRBJ2-3; 12 junctional bases match TRBD1. The sequenced sample was PBMCs, obtained at surgery. The DNA reads TGTGCCAGCAGCCGTTCCGGGACAGGGGGCGAAGATACGCAGTATTTT. This sequence encodes CASSRSGTGGEDTQYF.